Shown below are 5 T cell receptor beta chains from a single sample sequenced in a study of monozygotic twins with inflammatory bowel disease. Reprocessing the 5' RACE reads, TCRdb reports a single entry for every CDR3 protein and omits DNA. The table counts 400,000 or so distinct CDR3 sequences; about 2.4% lies in the top ten. Sequenced input: blood. Every receptor here comes from a human donor with ulcerative colitis or Crohn's disease, or a healthy co-twin of an affected twin (not recorded which).

The V and J genes are TRBV7-9 and TRBJ2-1; TCRdb names TRBD2, which stays unverified in the absence of DNA. There are 16 residues in the CDR3. Germline values: CDR1 SEHNR, CDR2 FQNEAQ (reference sequence). CDR3 residues: CASSLFEGLRSNEQFF.

The chain carries TRBV7-8 and TRBJ1-4; without DNA, the TCRdb call of TRBD1 cannot be checked. This CDR3 comprises 14 residues. Germline V gives CDR1 SGHVS, CDR2 FQNEAQ. The chain's CDR3 is CASSPGTPNEKLFF.

V usage is TRBV28 and J usage is TRBJ2-3; TCRdb gives TRBD2 as the D gene, but with no DNA this cannot be confirmed. The CDR3 sequence is 12 residues long. Germline V gene lookup returns CDR1 MDHEN and CDR2 SYDVKM. This CDR3 is CAWGRAGDTPYF.

Here the CDR3 reads CASSLFPSGGLLDEQFF. The rearrangement uses TRBV7-2 and TRBJ2-1; TCRdb names TRBD1, which stays unverified in the absence of DNA. This CDR3 region has 17 residues. CDR1 and CDR2 (germline): SGHTA, FQGNSA.

The V gene is TRBV12-3 or TRBV12-4, the J gene TRBJ1-6. The CDR3 is 15 amino acids. CDR3 sequence: CASSLRGPYNSPLHF.